This TCR beta chain stems from a study of T cell repertoires in cytomegalovirus infection. Across the whole study: Recently identified HLA-C-restricted CMV epitopes were used, and well-studied HLA-B-restricted CMV epitopes were used as well. TCR beta signatures that were public indicated CMV infection and matching HLA type. Points from the study as a whole: Based on cumulative public TCR beta family frequency, carriers of CMV plus the relevant HLA were identified. CMV-specific TCR beta clonotypes restricted by HLA-C were the ones dominating the ex vivo response.

TCRdb recomputed calls from the reads with MiXCR, one row per CDR3 protein. The sample consists of 60,000 to 80,000 distinct CDR3 sequences, roughly 21% of them appearing once. There are a few counts of this clonotype. Its antigen remains unidentified. Germline CDR1 reads SEHNR; CDR2 reads FQNEAQ (reference sequence). V trimming: 5 bases; J trimming: 1 base; junction bases outside the gene matches: 10. CDR3 length: 16 residues. The J gene is TRBJ1-1, the V gene TRBV7-9; 7 bases are a match to TRBD1. This clonotype was sampled from a human donor in good health (CMV status not recorded). Some clones in this sample may be carry-over from other donors' samples. The material was CD8+ T cells from cultured PBMCs, obtained from culture after CMV antigen stimulation. This CDR3 reads CASSLIRDRQNTEAFF. The CDR3 coding sequence is TGTGCCAGCAGCCTAATCAGGGACAGACAGAACACTGAAGCTTTCTTT.